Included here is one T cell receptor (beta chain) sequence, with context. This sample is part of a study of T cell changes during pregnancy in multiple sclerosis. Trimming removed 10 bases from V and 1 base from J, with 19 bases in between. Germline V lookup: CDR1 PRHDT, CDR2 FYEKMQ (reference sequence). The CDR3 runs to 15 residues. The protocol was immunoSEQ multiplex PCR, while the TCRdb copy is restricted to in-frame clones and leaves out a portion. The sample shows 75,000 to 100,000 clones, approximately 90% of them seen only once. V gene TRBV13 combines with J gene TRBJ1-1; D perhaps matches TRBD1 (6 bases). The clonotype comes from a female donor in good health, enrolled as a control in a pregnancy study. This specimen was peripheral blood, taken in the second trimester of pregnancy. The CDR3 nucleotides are TGTGCCACAGAATCGACAGGCCTACCGAACACTGAAGCTTTCTTT. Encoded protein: CATESTGLPNTEAFF.